This TCR beta chain was sequenced for a study of blood T cells in healthy people across ages. A J-beta primer mix and a sample-barcoded 5' primer were used in a second PCR of roughly 6 to 12 cycles. TCRdb reprocessed the 5' RACE reads via MiXCR and lists one record per CDR3 protein. The sample includes around 1,900,000 distinct CDR3 sequences, about two fifths of them seen just once. Sequenced: blood. This sequence originates from a human donor in good health.

The CDR3 here is CASSYPRGGNSSGANVLTF. CDR3 DNA: TGTGCCAGCAGTTACCCCCGGGGGGGGAATTCCTCTGGGGCCAACGTCCTGACTTTC. This chain joins TRBV6-5 and TRBJ2-6; TRBD2 matches 8 bases. Unmatched junction bases numbered 9, after V lost 2 bases and J lost 0 bases. The CDR3 covers 19 residues. Per the germline V gene, CDR1 is MNHEY and CDR2 is SVGAGI.